This TCR beta chain derives from a study of cytomegalovirus exposure and HLA in healthy donors. Amplification used 60 Vbeta primers and 13 Jbeta primers. Sequencing was performed with immunoSEQ multiplex PCR; in TCRdb, only in-frame clones are kept and a portion is missing. The sample includes about 180,000 clones, 75% to 85% of them seen just once. Germline CDR1 and CDR2: MNHEY and SVGAGI. After removal of 2 bases from V and 4 bases from J, the junction contained 4 bases not matched to a gene. The CDR3 loop spans 15 amino acids. This clone has just one count. This rearrangement joins TRBV6-5 to TRBJ2-7, with 11 nucleotides matching TRBD2. The TCR was taken from a young man in good health and CMV-seronegative. Input material: PBMCs. The CDR3 DNA follows: TGTGCCAGCAGTTACGGGCTAGCGGGGGGTTACGAGCAGTACTTC. Amino acid sequence: CASSYGLAGGYEQYF.